These 10 T cell receptor beta chains share one sample of origin, sequenced in a study of T-cell reconstitution after alpha-beta-depleted transplantation in children. As it was prepared, the TCRbeta library received unique molecular identifiers. MiXCR, run by TCRdb on the PCR reads, gives a single entry per CDR3 protein. The sample includes about 690,000 distinct CDR3 sequences, 16% of them seen just once. The material sequenced was PBMCs from the stem cell graft donor, taken from the stem cell graft. The receptors were sampled from a human donor who donated a stem cell graft to a child with acute myeloid leukemia.

The V and J genes are TRBV12-3 or TRBV12-4 and TRBJ2-1; 7 bases agree with TRBD2. With V trimmed by 6 bases and J by 1 base, 6 bases remained unmatched. CDR3 length: 15 residues. The CDR3 reads CASSPAGVSYNEQFF. The CDR3, as DNA: TGTGCCAGCAGCCCGGCGGGGGTATCCTACAATGAGCAGTTCTTC.

This clonotype was observed a few times. The V gene is TRBV5-1, the J gene TRBJ1-1; D unclear. From germline, CDR1 is SGHRS and CDR2 YFSETQ. Trimming stripped 3 bases from V and 2 bases from J, with 14 bases between. There are 15 residues in the CDR3. CDR3 DNA: TGCGCCAGCAGCTGGGCCGTCGGCGGAAACACTGAAGCTTTCTTT. This gives the protein CASSWAVGGNTEAFF.

The chain couples TRBV29-1 to TRBJ2-1; 8 bases match TRBD2. The germline V gene encodes CDR1 SQVTM and CDR2 ANQGSEA. The CDR3 consists of 19 residues. V shed 0 bases and J 1 base; nucleotides not matched to a gene: 14. The CDR3 DNA follows: TGCAGCGTTGAAGATCAAGAAGCGGGGGCCCCAAATTCCTACAATGAGCAGTTCTTC. Amino acid sequence: CSVEDQEAGAPNSYNEQFF.

This clonotype was detected ten times or more. The gene calls are TRBV12-3 or TRBV12-4 and TRBJ1-2, with unresolved D. V dropped 10 bases and J dropped 8 bases, with 14 bases sitting between them. CDR3 size: 11 residues. DNA of the CDR3: TGTGCCACCAACGATTTGAGGGGCTACACCTTC. It yields the protein CATNDLRGYTF.

This clonotype has just a few counts. The chain couples TRBV27 to TRBJ1-1, with D unresolved. Trimming removed 2 bases at V and 3 bases at J, with 7 bases between. Germline CDR1 reads MNHEY; CDR2 reads SMNVEV (reference sequence). CDR3 length: 13 amino acids. CDR3 nucleotide sequence: TGTGCCAGCAGTTTAATACGAGACACTGAAGCTTTCTTT. Its translation: CASSLIRDTEAFF.

The chain links TRBV7-2 to TRBJ1-4; D may be TRBD1 (5 bases). This CDR3 contains 13 residues. The germline V gene has CDR1 SGHTA and CDR2 FQGNSA. V was clipped by 5 bases and J by 12 bases, with 16 bases between them. CDR3 sequence (DNA): TGTGCCAGCAGCAGAGAGCTTACCAGGGAACTGTTTTTT. Encoded protein: CASSRELTRELFF.

This clonotype was observed at least ten times. The V and J genes are TRBV29-1 and TRBJ2-7, with D tentatively TRBD2 (6 bases). V was shortened by 4 bases and J by 0 bases, with 13 bases between the two germline ends. Germline CDR1 reads SQVTM; CDR2 reads ANQGSEA. This CDR3 has 14 amino acids. The CDR3 DNA reads TGCAGCGTTGCCGGGGGTGCCTTCTCCTACGAGCAGTACTTC. Its protein product is CSVAGGAFSYEQYF.

This clonotype came up a few times. The chain is built from TRBV30 and TRBJ2-5, with 10 nucleotides matching TRBD2. V was pared by 1 base and J by 5 bases, with 13 bases of the junction left unmatched. In germline, CDR1 is GTSNPN, CDR2 SVGIG (reference sequence). The CDR3 length is 17 residues. The CDR3 region is CAWSDLAGVNQRETQYF. The DNA for the CDR3 is TGTGCCTGGAGTGATCTAGCGGGGGTTAATCAGAGGGAGACCCAGTACTTC.

This clonotype was seen only a few times. This chain links TRBV6-1 with TRBJ2-7; a possible D gene is TRBD2 (6 bases). In germline, CDR1 is MNHNS, CDR2 SASEGT. Trimming stripped 6 bases from V and 3 bases from J, with 12 bases between. The CDR3 runs to 13 residues. CDR3 amino acids: CASRGGTFYEQYF. In DNA form, the CDR3 reads TGTGCCAGCAGGGGCGGGACCTTCTACGAGCAGTACTTC.

This chain joins TRBV20-1 and TRBJ2-3; 8 bases are a match to TRBD2. Germline V CDR1 and CDR2: DFQATT, SNEGSKA (reference sequence). The ends lost 5 bases at V and 6 bases at J; junction bases unmatched: 13. The CDR3 length is 15 residues. CDR3 residues: CSAGGLALVGDTQYF. The CDR3 nucleotides are TGCAGTGCTGGAGGACTAGCACTCGTTGGGGATACGCAGTATTTT.